This TCR beta chain came from a study of blood T cell repertoires in COVID-19 (dated by TCRdb to between 2020 and 2021). General notes on the study: The collaborator samples originated in the United States, Italy and Spain and spanned the acute and convalescent phases of COVID-19. The sample metadata nearly always contained a de-identified subject ID, COVID-19 status, age in years and sex. The repertoires were released in a freely available public database intended as a resource for research on the immune response to SARS-CoV-2. Where available, HLA class I and class II types were obtained from metadata supplied by the sample provider rather than from assay-based typing. Subjects who had been exposed to COVID-19, were actively infected with it, or had recovered from it provided the deeply sampled blood TCRbeta repertoires that made up the dataset. The material from the prospective study consisted of cDNA or gDNA derived from T cells, B-cell-depleted T cells, or PBMCs. The samples were drawn from the first 160 participants of the ongoing ImmuneRACE study and from 1,200 or so subjects provided by 6 global collaborators. The study at large found these results: The quantity of clinical and demographic metadata differed by source and by participant and was supplied without curation.

The collaborating institutions used their own protocols to collect whole blood in K2EDTA tubes. For TCRbeta analysis, collaborators shipped samples in one of three forms: frozen whole blood, isolated PBMCs, or DNA extracted from either of those sample types. Points on this clone: Its antigen specificity is not known. No base quality values were provided; no much bigger clone lies one nucleotide off.

Measured from the cysteine to the phenylalanine, the CDR3 is 15 residues long. The retained sequence is limited to the CDR3, 45 bases, with the frame set at the first base. The germline V gene specifies LGHNT as CDR1 and FRNRAP as CDR2. V lost 1 base and J lost 8 bases, and the count of bases not matched to a germline gene is 6. TCRbeta CDR3 regions were amplified from genomic DNA using the immunoSEQ Assay, a bias-controlled multiplex PCR. The study's own analysis went as follows. Nucleated cell counts per sample were estimated from amplification of reference gene primers within the assay. To quantify the absolute abundance of each unique TCRbeta CDR3 rearrangement, sequence reads were collapsed and filtered. For each sample, productive Simpson clonality was calculated by taking the square root of Simpson's diversity index across productive rearrangements. TCRdb stores this immuneACCESS table with in-frame sequences only. Part of the clones is absent; in the studies checked, under half of the shortfall reflects unresolved V genes, and no reason is known for the rest. For V, J and clone size, that table is used; D and trimming come from the DNA. This sample has about 94,000 clones in its table, and approximately 80% of those were observed once. Jointly, the top ten make up 15% to 20% of the sample.

The chain employs TRBV12-5 and TRBJ2-1, with 9 middle bases fitting TRBD2. The TCR originated in a human donor in a cohort sampled during active COVID-19. The source material was peripheral blood. Read as DNA, the sequence is TGTGCTAGTGGTTTGGGGGCGGGAGGGGCCCATGAGCAGTTCTTC. This yields the protein CASGLGAGGAHEQFF.